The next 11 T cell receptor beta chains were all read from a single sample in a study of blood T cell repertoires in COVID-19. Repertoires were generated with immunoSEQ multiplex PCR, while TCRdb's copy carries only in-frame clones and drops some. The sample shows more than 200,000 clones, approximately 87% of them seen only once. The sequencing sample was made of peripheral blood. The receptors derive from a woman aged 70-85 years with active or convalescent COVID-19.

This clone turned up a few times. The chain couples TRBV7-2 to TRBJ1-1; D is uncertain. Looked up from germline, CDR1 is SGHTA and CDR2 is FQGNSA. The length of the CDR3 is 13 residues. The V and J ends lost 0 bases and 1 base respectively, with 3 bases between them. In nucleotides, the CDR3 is TGTGCCAGCAGCTTAGCACAGAACACTGAAGCTTTCTTT. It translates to CASSLAQNTEAFF. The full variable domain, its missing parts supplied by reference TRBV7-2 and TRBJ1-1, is GAGVSQSPSNKVTEKGKDVELRCDPISGHTALYWYRQSLGQGLEFLIYFQGNSAPDKSGLPSDRFSAERTGGSVSTLTIQRTQQEDSAVYLCASSLAQNTEAFFGQGTRLTVV.

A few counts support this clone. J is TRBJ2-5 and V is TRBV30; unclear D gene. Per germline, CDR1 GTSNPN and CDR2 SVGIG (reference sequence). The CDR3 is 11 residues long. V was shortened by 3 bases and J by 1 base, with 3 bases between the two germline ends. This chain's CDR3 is CAWSGQETQYF. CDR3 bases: TGTGCCTGGAGCGGCCAAGAGACCCAGTACTTC.

The CDR3 loop is CASSPGTALSGELFF. The CDR3 DNA reads as TGCGCCAGCAGTCCCGGGACAGCTTTATCCGGGGAGCTGTTTTTT. The rearrangement joins TRBV5-1 to TRBJ2-2; 7 positions agree with TRBD1. The CDR3 consists of 15 residues. J lost 6 bases, V lost 5 bases, and 10 bases had no gene match. The germline V gene has CDR1 SGHRS and CDR2 YFSETQ.

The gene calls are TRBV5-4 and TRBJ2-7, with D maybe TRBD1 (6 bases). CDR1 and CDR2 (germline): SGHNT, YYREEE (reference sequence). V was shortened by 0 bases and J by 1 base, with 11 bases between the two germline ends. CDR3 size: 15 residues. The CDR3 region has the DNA TGTGCCAGCAGCTTGGCAGGGGCGATTTCCTACGAGCAGTACTTC. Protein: CASSLAGAISYEQYF.

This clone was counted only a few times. The CDR3 coding sequence is TGTGCCAGCAGTGAAGTCGACAGGGAAGAAAAACTGTTTTTT. Translation gives CASSEVDREEKLFF. V usage is TRBV6-1 and J usage is TRBJ1-4, with 7 bases matching TRBD1. This CDR3 is 14 amino acids long. Trimming took 1 base from V and 8 from J; bases not matched to a gene: 4. Germline CDR1 and CDR2: MNHNS and SASEGT.

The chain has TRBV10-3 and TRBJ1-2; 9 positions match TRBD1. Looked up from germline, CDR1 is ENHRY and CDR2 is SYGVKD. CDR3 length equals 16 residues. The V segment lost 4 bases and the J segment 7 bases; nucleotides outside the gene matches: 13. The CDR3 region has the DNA TGTGCCATCAGTGGTCCCGGGACAGGGCCCCTAGGTGGCTACACCTTC. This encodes CAISGPGTGPLGGYTF.

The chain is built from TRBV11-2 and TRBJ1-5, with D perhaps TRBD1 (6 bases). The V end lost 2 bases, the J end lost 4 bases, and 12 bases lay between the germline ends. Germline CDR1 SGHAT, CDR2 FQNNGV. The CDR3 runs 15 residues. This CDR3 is CASSLTGGRNQPQHF. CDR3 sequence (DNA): TGTGCCAGCAGCTTAACCGGGGGGCGAAATCAGCCCCAGCATTTT.

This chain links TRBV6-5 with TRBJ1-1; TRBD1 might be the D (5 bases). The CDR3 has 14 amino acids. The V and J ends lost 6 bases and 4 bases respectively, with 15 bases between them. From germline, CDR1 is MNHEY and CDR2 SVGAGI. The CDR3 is CASSKGGAVTEAFF. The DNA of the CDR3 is TGTGCCAGCAGCAAAGGTGGGGCGGTCACTGAAGCTTTCTTT.

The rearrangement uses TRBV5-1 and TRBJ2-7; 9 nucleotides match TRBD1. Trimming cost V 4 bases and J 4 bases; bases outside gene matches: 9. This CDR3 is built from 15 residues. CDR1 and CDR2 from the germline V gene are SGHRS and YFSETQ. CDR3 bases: TGCGCCAGCAGCCCTAGTGGACAGGGGTTTTACGAGCAGTACTTC. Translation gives CASSPSGQGFYEQYF. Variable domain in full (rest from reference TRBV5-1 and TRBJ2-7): KAGVTQTPRYLIKTRGQQVTLSCSPISGHRSVSWYQQTPGQGLQFLFEYFSETQRNKGNFPGRFSGRQFSNSRSEMNVSTLELGDSALYLCASSPSGQGFYEQYFGPGTRLTVT.

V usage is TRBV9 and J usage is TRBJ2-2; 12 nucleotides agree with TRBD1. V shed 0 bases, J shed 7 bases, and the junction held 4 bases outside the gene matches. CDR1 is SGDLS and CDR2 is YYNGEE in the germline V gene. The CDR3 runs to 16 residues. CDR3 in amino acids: CASSVGGQGANGELFF. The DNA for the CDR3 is TGTGCCAGCAGCGTAGGGGGACAGGGGGCGAACGGGGAGCTGTTTTTT.

The CDR3 is CASSNPPGWGSPLHF. The CDR3 region has the DNA TGTGCCAGTAGTAACCCCCCAGGGTGGGGTTCACCCCTCCACTTT. V usage is TRBV19 and J usage is TRBJ1-6; tentative D call: TRBD1 (5 bases). The CDR3 is made up of 15 amino acids. Germline CDR1 and CDR2: LNHDA and SQIVND (reference sequence). V was cut by 4 bases and J by 9 bases, with 16 bases left in between. Complete variable domain (other parts from reference TRBV19 and TRBJ1-6): DGGITQSPKYLFRKEGQNVTLSCEQNLNHDAMYWYRQDPGQGLRLIYYSQIVNDFQKGDIAEGYSVSREKKESFPLTVTSAQKNPTAFYLCASSNPPGWGSPLHFGNGTRLTVT.